This TCR beta chain was sequenced in a study of immune heterogeneity within non-small cell lung tumors. Whole-study findings and limits: High-frequency T-cell receptor beta clonotypes differed largely between individual patients.

With 7 bases removed from V and 3 bases from J, the gap between germline ends came to 9 bases. The CDR3 sequence is 13 residues long. CDR1 LGHNT and CDR2 FRNRAP come from the germline V gene. Bulk tumor genomic DNA, 450 to 600 ng per sample, was the template. Surgeons took several biopsies per primary tumor, spaced far apart, during surgery. With untreated, newly diagnosed non-small cell lung cancer, the patients went on to undergo curative surgery. This clonotype has a single count. Antigen unknown. The authors amplified TCR beta CDR3 by multiplex PCR with 32 V and 13 J primers. TCRdb passed the multiplex PCR reads through MiXCR, listing each CDR3 protein once. This sample has 20,000 to 25,000 distinct CDR3 sequences, with approximately 26% found just once.

V and J are TRBV12-5 and TRBJ2-2; D unresolved. The sample was lung tumor tissue. The clonotype was recovered from a middle-aged man with non-small cell lung cancer. CDR3 bases: TGTGCTAGTGTGTACGCAGACACCGGGGAGCTGTTTTTT. Protein sequence: CASVYADTGELFF.